What follows describes a single T cell receptor beta chain. The data belong to a study of cytotoxic CD8 clonotypes in ibrutinib-treated CLL. Depth targeted 1 in 200,000 to 1 in 1 million T cells, averaging 10x coverage per clonotype. Sequenced by immunoSEQ multiplex PCR; TCRdb stores in-frame clones only, minus some. This table holds some 70,000 clones, around nine tenths found once. The TCR beta libraries used around 2 micrograms of genomic DNA that came from cryopreserved PBMCs. The CDR3 length is 13 residues. The V gene lost 6 bases and the J gene lost 0 bases, with 9 bases spanning the gap. CDR1 is MNHNY, CDR2 SVGAGI, per germline (reference sequence).

The origin of this receptor is a human donor with chronic lymphocytic leukemia. The specimen comprised PBMCs, sampled after 12 months of ibrutinib treatment. The chain is built from TRBV6-6 and TRBJ2-7; perhaps TRBD2 as D (6 bases). The DNA of the CDR3 is TGTGCCAGCAGCGGGGGAAGCTCCTACGAGCAGTACTTC. This encodes CASSGGSSYEQYF.